The next 20 T cell receptor beta chains were all read from a single sample in a study of PD-L1 blockade in urothelial cancer. As to time point: pretreatment peripheral blood. Using immunoSEQ multiplex PCR, the repertoire was profiled, and TCRdb retains in-frame clones only, with some absent. The sample has under 70,000 clones; about 85% are singletons. This specimen was PBMCs, taken around atezolizumab (anti-PD-L1) treatment. The receptors originated from a man in his 70s with urothelial cancer.

In its sample, this clone was seen once. V usage is TRBV9 and J usage is TRBJ1-4; D remains unclear. Germline CDR1 SGDLS, CDR2 YYNGEE. Trimming took off 0 bases at V and 4 bases at J, with 10 bases between the two ends. The CDR3 extends over 15 amino acids. The CDR3: CASSVAAAINEKLFF. Written as DNA, the CDR3 is TGTGCCAGCAGCGTAGCGGCAGCGATTAATGAAAAACTGTTTTTT.

This clone appeared many times. This chain links TRBV7-9 with TRBJ1-4; a weak D match, TRBD1 (6 bases). CDR1 and CDR2 (germline): SEHNR, FQNEAQ (reference sequence). V lost 0 bases, J lost 2 bases, and 13 bases lay in between. CDR3 size: 17 residues. The CDR3 sequence is CASSLAGAGPTNEKLFF. The CDR3, as DNA: TGTGCCAGCAGCTTAGCGGGGGCAGGGCCTACTAATGAAAAACTGTTTTTT. The full variable domain, its missing parts supplied by reference TRBV7-9 and TRBJ1-4, is DTGVSQNPRHKITKRGQNVTFRCDPISEHNRLYWYRQTLGQGPEFLTYFQNEAQLEKSRLLSDRFSAERPKGSFSTLEIQRTEQGDSAMYLCASSLAGAGPTNEKLFFGSGTQLSVL.

This clone was seen a handful of times. V usage is TRBV29-1 and J usage is TRBJ1-1; TRBD1 matches at 7 bases. The CDR3 length is 13 residues. The germline gives CDR1 SQVTM, CDR2 ANQGSEA. The V segment lost 6 bases and the J segment 1 base; nucleotides outside the gene matches: 5. CDR3: CSVQGDRNTEAFF. In DNA, the CDR3 is TGCAGCGTCCAGGGGGACAGGAACACTGAAGCTTTCTTT.

The chain recombines TRBV19 with TRBJ2-5; 7 nucleotides align to TRBD2. Germline CDR1 and CDR2: LNHDA and SQIVND (reference sequence). The junction had 6 bases not matched to a gene; V was cut back by 5 bases and J by 3 bases. This CDR3 region has 14 residues. The CDR3 DNA follows: TGTGCCAGTAGTCCCCGTGGGGGGGAAGAGACCCAGTACTTC. This encodes CASSPRGGEETQYF.

The chain uses TRBV10-3 and TRBJ2-1; 8 bases fit TRBD1. Germline-derived CDR1 and CDR2 are ENHRY and SYGVKD. The CDR3 totals 14 residues. The V gene end was trimmed by 11 bases and the J gene end by 8 bases; junction bases not matched to a gene: 14. CDR3 DNA: TGTGCCGCAAACGGGCAGGGGGCTTTAGATGAGCAGTTCTTC. As protein: CAANGQGALDEQFF.

The rearrangement uses TRBV7-8 and TRBJ2-1; perhaps TRBD1 as D (6 bases). With 1 base removed from V and 3 bases from J, the gap between germline ends came to 16 bases. Germline CDR1 is SGHVS and CDR2 is FQNEAQ. This CDR3 is built from 17 residues. CDR3 protein: CASSLGGTGHVYNEQFF. In DNA, the CDR3 is TGTGCCAGCAGCTTAGGGGGAACAGGGCACGTCTACAATGAGCAGTTCTTC.

This clone was observed a single time. The chain has TRBV18 and TRBJ1-1, with 10 bases matching TRBD1. The germline gives CDR1 KGHSH, CDR2 LQKENI. The CDR3 extends over 16 amino acids. Losses at the gene ends were 6 bases for V and 0 bases for J; bases not matched to a gene: 7. Here the CDR3 DNA reads TGTGCCAGCTCTCCTCGACAGGGGGCGATGAACACTGAAGCTTTCTTT. This translates into CASSPRQGAMNTEAFF.

The chain links TRBV5-1 to TRBJ2-2; 8 bases fit TRBD2. The CDR3 sequence is 16 residues long. From germline, CDR1 is SGHRS and CDR2 YFSETQ. V was pared by 3 bases and J by 6 bases, with 10 bases of the junction left unmatched. CDR3 in amino acids: CASSSFPGAGAGELFF. The CDR3 nucleotides are TGCGCCAGCAGCTCGTTCCCGGGAGCGGGAGCCGGGGAGCTGTTTTTT.

This chain joins TRBV6-5 and TRBJ2-7; D is perhaps TRBD2 (6 bases). This CDR3 is 15 amino acids long. The germline V and J ends were trimmed by 0 bases and 2 bases, with 11 bases remaining between them. The germline V gene encodes CDR1 MNHEY and CDR2 SVGAGI. The CDR3 region is CASSYSRDFPYEQYF. The CDR3 DNA reads TGTGCCAGCAGTTACTCCCGGGACTTTCCCTACGAGCAGTACTTC.

The genes are TRBV28 and TRBJ2-1, with a tentative D call TRBD1 (5 bases). The CDR3 totals 16 residues. Trimming took 3 bases from V and 3 from J, leaving 15 bases between them. The germline CDR1 and CDR2 sequences are MDHEN and SYDVKM. The CDR3 region is CASSLGDSHLYNEQFF. CDR3 sequence (DNA): TGTGCCAGCAGTTTGGGCGACAGCCACCTCTACAATGAGCAGTTCTTC. The full variable domain, in which reference TRBV28 and TRBJ2-1 provide the parts outside the CDR3, is DVKVTQSSRYLVKRTGEKVFLECVQDMDHENMFWYRQDPGLGLRLIYFSYDVKMKEKGDIPEGYSVSREKKERFSLILESASTNQTSMYLCASSLGDSHLYNEQFFGPGTRLTVL.

CDR3 amino acids: CASSERRIQRTDTQYF. The DNA of the CDR3 is TGCGCCAGCAGTGAGAGAAGGATCCAGCGAACAGATACGCAGTATTTT. The V gene is TRBV10-2, the J gene TRBJ2-3; D uncertain. The V and J ends lost 2 bases and 3 bases respectively, with 15 bases between them. Per germline, CDR1 WSHSY and CDR2 SAAADI. The length of the CDR3 is 16 residues.

The chain couples TRBV21-1 to TRBJ2-1; TRBD2 reflects the table's D call only, with no check against the DNA. TRBV21-1 is assigned pseudogene status. There are 14 residues in the CDR3. Written as DNA, the CDR3 is TGTGCCAGCAGCAAAGGGGAGGGTAAGAATGAGCAGTTCTTC. Translated, it gives CASSKGEGKNEQFF.

The chain links TRBV25-1 to TRBJ1-1; unclear D gene. Looked up from germline, CDR1 is MGHDK and CDR2 is SYGVNS. There are 12 residues in the CDR3. Trimming took 1 base from V and 7 from J, leaving 7 bases between them. CDR3 in amino acids: CASSESGREAFF. The CDR3 nucleotides read TGTGCCAGCAGTGAATCAGGCCGTGAAGCTTTCTTT.

The chain joins TRBV4-2 to TRBJ2-1, with D perhaps matching TRBD2 (5 bases). The V end lost 0 bases, the J end lost 8 bases, and 14 bases lay between the germline ends. Germline values: CDR1 LGHNA, CDR2 YNFKEQ. CDR3 length: 15 residues. The DNA for the CDR3 is TGTGCCAGCAGCCAAGATTTGTTTGGAGGCTATGAGCAGTTCTTC. This gives the protein CASSQDLFGGYEQFF.

The chain is built from TRBV15 and TRBJ1-5, with D unresolved. The V gene's germline CDR1 is LNHNV and CDR2 YYDKDF (reference sequence). V lost 1 base and J 2 bases, leaving 9 bases between the germline ends. CDR3 length: 15 amino acids. The CDR3 bases are TGTGCCACCAGCAGAGGGGCGGGCGGCAATCAGCCCCAGCATTTT. It encodes CATSRGAGGNQPQHF.

The CDR3 region is CASSHYSSSYEQYF. CDR3 DNA sequence: TGCGCCAGCAGCCACTATTCAAGCTCCTACGAGCAGTACTTC. This chain uses TRBV5-1 with TRBJ2-7, with D unclear. The CDR3 runs 14 residues. V was pared by 4 bases and J by 0 bases, with 11 bases between. From germline, CDR1 is SGHRS and CDR2 YFSETQ.

The rearrangement links TRBV14 to TRBJ1-2; 8 nucleotides agree with TRBD1. This CDR3 comprises 15 residues. V gave up 3 bases and J gave up 4 bases; unmatched junction bases: 7. Germline CDR1 and CDR2: SGHDN and FVKESK. The CDR3 reads CASSHGPGGTYGYTF. Here the CDR3 DNA reads TGTGCCAGCAGCCACGGGCCAGGGGGCACCTATGGCTACACCTTC.

This clone has at least ten counts. J is TRBJ2-5 and V is TRBV25-1; the match to TRBD1 covers 8 bases. V was pared by 6 bases and J by 3 bases, with 6 bases of the junction left unmatched. The germline V gene has CDR1 MGHDK and CDR2 SYGVNS. The CDR3 length is 14 residues. The CDR3: CASRARGREETQYF. DNA for the CDR3: TGTGCCAGCAGGGCCAGGGGGCGCGAAGAGACCCAGTACTTC.

This chain uses TRBV5-4 with TRBJ2-5, with TRBD2 matching over 7 bases. Losses at the gene ends were 4 bases for V and 6 bases for J; bases not matched to a gene: 3. Germline loops: CDR1 SGHNT, CDR2 YYREEE (reference sequence). The CDR3 is 12 residues long. CDR3 amino acids: CASSPGGKTQYF. DNA of the CDR3: TGTGCCAGCAGCCCGGGGGGTAAGACCCAGTACTTC.

This clone was found once. The genes are TRBV18 and TRBJ1-1, with D hard to call. V was pared by 6 bases and J by 0 bases, with 14 bases between. The CDR3 length is 15 residues. Germline V gene data show CDR1 as KGHSH and CDR2 as LQKENI. In nucleotides, the CDR3 is TGTGCCAGCTCCCCCTCGGGAACCATGAACACTGAAGCTTTCTTT. Encoded protein: CASSPSGTMNTEAFF.